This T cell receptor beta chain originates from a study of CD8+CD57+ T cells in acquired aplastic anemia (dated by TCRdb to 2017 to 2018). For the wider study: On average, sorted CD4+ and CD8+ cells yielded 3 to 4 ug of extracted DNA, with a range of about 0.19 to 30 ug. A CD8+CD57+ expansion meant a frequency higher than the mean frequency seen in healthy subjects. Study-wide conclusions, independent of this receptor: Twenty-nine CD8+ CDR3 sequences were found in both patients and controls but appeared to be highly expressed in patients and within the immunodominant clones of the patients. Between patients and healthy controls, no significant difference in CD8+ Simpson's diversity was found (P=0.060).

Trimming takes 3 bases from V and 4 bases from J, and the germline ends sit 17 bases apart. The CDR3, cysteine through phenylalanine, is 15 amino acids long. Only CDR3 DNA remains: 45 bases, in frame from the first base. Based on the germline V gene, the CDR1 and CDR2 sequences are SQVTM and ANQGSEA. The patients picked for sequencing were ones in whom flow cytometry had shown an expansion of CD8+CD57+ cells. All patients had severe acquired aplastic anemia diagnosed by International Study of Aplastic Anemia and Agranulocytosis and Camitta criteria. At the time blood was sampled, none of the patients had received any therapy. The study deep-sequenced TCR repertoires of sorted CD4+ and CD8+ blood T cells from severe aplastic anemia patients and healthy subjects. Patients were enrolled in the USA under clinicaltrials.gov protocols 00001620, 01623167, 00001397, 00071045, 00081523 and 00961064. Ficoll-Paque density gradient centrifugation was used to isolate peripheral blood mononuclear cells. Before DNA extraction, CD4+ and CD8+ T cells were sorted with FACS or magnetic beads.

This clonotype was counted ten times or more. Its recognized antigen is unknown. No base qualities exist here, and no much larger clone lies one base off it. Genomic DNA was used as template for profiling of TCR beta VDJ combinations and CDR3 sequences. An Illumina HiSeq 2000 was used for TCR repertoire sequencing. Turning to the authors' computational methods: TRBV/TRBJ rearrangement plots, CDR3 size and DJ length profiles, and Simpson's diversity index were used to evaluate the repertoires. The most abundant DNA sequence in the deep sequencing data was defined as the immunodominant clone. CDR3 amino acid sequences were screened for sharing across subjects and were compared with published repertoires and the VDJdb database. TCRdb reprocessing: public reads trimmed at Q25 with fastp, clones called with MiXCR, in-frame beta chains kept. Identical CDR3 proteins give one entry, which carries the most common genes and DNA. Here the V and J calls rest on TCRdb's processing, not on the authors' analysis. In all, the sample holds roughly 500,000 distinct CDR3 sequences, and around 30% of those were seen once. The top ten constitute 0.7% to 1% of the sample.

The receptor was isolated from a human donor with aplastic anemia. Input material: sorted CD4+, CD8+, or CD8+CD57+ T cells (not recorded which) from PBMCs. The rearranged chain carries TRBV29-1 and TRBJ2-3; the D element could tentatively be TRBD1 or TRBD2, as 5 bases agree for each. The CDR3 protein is CSVEVSGFGADTQYF. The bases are TGCAGCGTTGAGGTTTCAGGGTTCGGGGCAGATACGCAGTATTTT.